These 17 T cell receptor beta chains came from one sample sequenced in a study of neurological immune-mediated disorders (dated by TCRdb to between 2018 and 2021). Libraries were prepared through 5' RACE. Sequencing used an Illumina HiSeq 2500. TCRdb trimmed the raw reads at Q25, called clones with MiXCR and kept productive beta chains. Rows merge per CDR3 protein into single entries with the most common DNA and genes. The sample profile shows approximately 31,000 distinct CDR3 sequences; approximately 4.2% of them were found once. Of the sample, 23% is held by the ten largest clones. Source material: PBMCs. These receptors all stem from a man between 18 and 29 years old in good health.

This clonotype was counted at least ten times. V usage is TRBV10-3 and J usage is TRBJ1-2, with 12 bases aligning to TRBD1. The germline V gene encodes CDR1 ENHRY and CDR2 SYGVKD. CDR3 length equals 17 residues. V lost 3 bases, J lost 7 bases, and 12 bases stayed unmatched. CDR3 nucleotide sequence: TGTGCCATCAGTGAACCGGGACAGGGGGCCGTCAGCTCTGGCTACACCTTC. It codes for CAISEPGQGAVSSGYTF.

This clonotype was recorded many times. This chain uses TRBV20-1 with TRBJ1-2; no reliable D call. Trimming left V 5 bases short and J 6 bases short, with 16 bases between. The CDR3 loop spans 13 amino acids. Germline CDR1 reads DFQATT; CDR2 reads SNEGSKA (reference sequence). CDR3 sequence: CSAAAELGNGYTF. CDR3 DNA: TGCAGTGCTGCCGCGGAACTCGGGAATGGCTACACCTTC.

The table lists this clonotype with many counts. This chain links TRBV10-3 with TRBJ1-2, with D possibly TRBD1 on 6 matching bases. The V end lost 3 bases, the J end lost 0 bases, and 20 bases lay between the germline ends. Germline loops: CDR1 ENHRY, CDR2 SYGVKD. The CDR3 spans 18 residues. The CDR3 protein is CAISDSGGGGLPNYGYTF. The CDR3 DNA is TGTGCCATCAGTGACTCCGGAGGGGGGGGACTTCCTAACTATGGCTACACCTTC.

This clonotype was detected ten times or more. The genes are TRBV7-2 and TRBJ1-2; 9 positions match TRBD1. Per the germline V gene, CDR1 is SGHTA and CDR2 is FQGNSA. Unmatched junction bases numbered 3, after V lost 0 bases and J lost 4 bases. The CDR3 has 15 residues. The CDR3 region has the DNA TGTGCCAGCAGCTTAGCCCCGGGACAGGGCTATGGCTACACCTTC. Encoded protein: CASSLAPGQGYGYTF. Together with reference TRBV7-2 and TRBJ1-2, the CDR3 gives the full variable domain: GAGVSQSPSNKVTEKGKDVELRCDPISGHTALYWYRQSLGQGLEFLIYFQGNSAPDKSGLPSDRFSAERTGGSVSTLTIQRTQQEDSAVYLCASSLAPGQGYGYTFGSGTRLTVV.

This clonotype was picked up many times. The gene calls are TRBV20-1 and TRBJ2-1; D not certain. CDR3 length: 11 amino acids. Trimming pared 6 bases from V and 10 bases from J, leaving 13 bases between. CDR1 is DFQATT and CDR2 is SNEGSKA in the germline V gene (reference sequence). The CDR3 is CSAPMTPEQFF. The CDR3, as DNA: TGCAGTGCCCCCATGACTCCGGAGCAGTTCTTC.

Many counts were recorded for this clonotype. CDR3 in amino acids: CASSLAAGRPDTQYF. The CDR3, as DNA: TGTGCCAGCAGCTTAGCGGCAGGGCGCCCAGATACGCAGTATTTT. The chain combines TRBV11-2 with TRBJ2-3; D is perhaps TRBD1 (5 bases). There are 15 residues in the CDR3. CDR1 is SGHAT and CDR2 is FQNNGV in the germline V gene. Trimming pared 1 base from V and 4 bases from J, leaving 12 bases between.

This clonotype was seen a few times. The rearrangement joins TRBV21-1 to TRBJ1-6. TRBV21-1 counts as a pseudogene. CDR3 size: 16 residues. The CDR3 spells CASSKVSTPYNSPLHF. For the CDR3, the DNA is TGTGCCAGCAGCAAAGTATCGACACCTTATAATTCACCCCTCCACTTT.

This clonotype was detected many times. The genes are TRBV6-5 and TRBJ1-2; D not resolved. Germline V gene lookup returns CDR1 MNHEY and CDR2 SVGAGI. The CDR3 length is 13 residues. The ends were cut back, 2 bases at V and 2 bases at J, with 6 bases in the middle. Here the CDR3 DNA reads TGTGCCAGCAGTTACAAGGGAAACTATGGCTACACCTTC. Its translation is CASSYKGNYGYTF.

The chain links TRBV5-4 to TRBJ2-7; D gene ambiguous. Germline loops: CDR1 SGHNT, CDR2 YYREEE (reference sequence). The CDR3 has 16 residues. V was pared by 0 bases and J by 5 bases, with 18 bases between. CDR3 sequence reads: CASSLAVWAALDEQYF. The CDR3 coding sequence is TGTGCCAGCAGCTTGGCTGTGTGGGCTGCCCTTGACGAGCAGTACTTC.

This clonotype was observed at least ten times. V and J are TRBV20-1 and TRBJ1-1, with TRBD1 matching 9 bases. Germline V lookup: CDR1 DFQATT, CDR2 SNEGSKA (reference sequence). With V trimmed by 4 bases and J by 5 bases, 8 bases remained unmatched. The CDR3 covers 14 residues. CDR3 protein: CSAIPGQGRTEAFF. DNA of the CDR3: TGCAGTGCTATACCGGGACAGGGCCGAACTGAAGCTTTCTTT.

This clonotype was recorded at least ten times. The chain employs TRBV6-6 and TRBJ2-5; TRBD2 aligns across 7 bases. The germline gives CDR1 MNHNY, CDR2 SVGAGI (reference sequence). The CDR3 sequence is 13 residues long. The ends lost 6 bases at V and 0 bases at J; junction bases unmatched: 1. CDR3: CASRAGDQETQYF. CDR3 in DNA: TGTGCCAGCAGGGCGGGGGACCAAGAGACCCAGTACTTC.

About this clonotype: Being one base from a much bigger clone, this may be a read error. This chain connects TRBV10-3 to TRBJ1-2; a possible D gene is TRBD1 (6 bases). CDR3 length: 11 amino acids. The germline gives CDR1 ENHRY, CDR2 SYGVKD. The CDR3 region is CSIRAGDGYTF. The DNA for the CDR3 is TGTTCCATCCGGGCAGGGGATGGCTACACCTTC.

The table lists this clonotype with many counts. The chain combines TRBV12-3 or TRBV12-4 with TRBJ1-2; 7 bases agree with TRBD1. The V and J ends lost 3 bases and 8 bases, in that order; junction bases with no gene match: 6. The CDR3 extends over 13 amino acids. CDR3 loop: CASSLGDRGGYTF. The CDR3 coding sequence is TGTGCCAGCAGTTTGGGGGACAGAGGCGGCTACACCTTC.

In this sample, this clonotype turned up many times. This chain joins TRBV5-1 and TRBJ2-7; D might be TRBD1 or TRBD2, each matching 5 bases. In germline, CDR1 is SGHRS, CDR2 YFSETQ. Trimming removed 4 bases at V and 0 bases at J, with 11 bases between. This CDR3 comprises 14 residues. The chain's CDR3 is CASSPGTPSYEQYF. The CDR3 coding sequence is TGCGCCAGCAGCCCCGGGACGCCCTCCTACGAGCAGTACTTC.

This clonotype was seen at least ten times. The V and J genes are TRBV5-1 and TRBJ2-2; 11 positions match TRBD1. Per germline, CDR1 SGHRS and CDR2 YFSETQ. This CDR3 is built from 17 residues. Trimming at V came to 0 bases and at J to 5 bases, leaving 6 bases not matched to a gene. The chain's CDR3 is CASSLAGQGAGTGELFF. As DNA, the CDR3 is TGCGCCAGCAGCTTGGCCGGACAGGGGGCTGGGACCGGGGAGCTGTTTTTT. Supplemented by reference TRBV5-1 and TRBJ2-2, the full variable domain reads KAGVTQTPRYLIKTRGQQVTLSCSPISGHRSVSWYQQTPGQGLQFLFEYFSETQRNKGNFPGRFSGRQFSNSRSEMNVSTLELGDSALYLCASSLAGQGAGTGELFFGEGSRLTVL.

This clonotype was counted many times. The V gene is TRBV5-1, the J gene TRBJ1-1; 10 positions agree with TRBD1. The CDR3 runs 17 residues. CDR1 SGHRS and CDR2 YFSETQ come from the germline V gene. V was pared by 1 base and J by 0 bases, with 6 bases of the junction left unmatched. CDR3 region: CASSLLDRGTMNTEAFF. As DNA, the CDR3 is TGCGCCAGCAGCTTGTTGGACAGGGGGACCATGAACACTGAAGCTTTCTTT.

At least ten counts were recorded for this clonotype. This rearrangement joins TRBV6-5 to TRBJ1-1, with a possible D match to TRBD1 (6 bases). The CDR3 runs to 13 residues. V dropped 6 bases and J dropped 6 bases, with 14 bases sitting between them. Germline lookup yields CDR1 MNHEY and CDR2 SVGAGI. The CDR3 DNA reads as TGTGCCAGCAGCCGTGGACAGTCCCCTGAAGCTTTCTTT. Translation: CASSRGQSPEAFF.